The 23 T cell receptor beta chains given below trace back to one sample, sequenced in a study of blood T cell repertoires in COVID-19. Profiling relied on immunoSEQ multiplex PCR, and the TCRdb table lists in-frame clones only, not all of them. The sample has under 120,000 clones, over 75% seen once. The specimen sequenced was peripheral blood. The receptors here all came from a woman aged 80 or over with acute or convalescent COVID-19.

The rearrangement links TRBV5-4 to TRBJ2-5; TRBD2 matches at 13 bases. This CDR3 comprises 15 residues. The germline V gene encodes CDR1 SGHNT and CDR2 YYREEE (reference sequence). V lost 4 bases to trimming and J lost 5 bases; unmatched junction nucleotides: 5. The CDR3 loop is CASSTGTSGAETQYF. In DNA, the CDR3 is TGTGCCAGCAGCACCGGGACTAGCGGGGCGGAGACCCAGTACTTC.

This clone was recorded once. The chain uses TRBV7-6 and TRBJ2-5; no clear D. The CDR3 consists of 14 residues. V lost 5 bases and J 1 base, leaving 11 bases between the germline ends. Germline V lookup: CDR1 SGHVS, CDR2 FNYEAQ. The CDR3 DNA reads as TGTGCCAGCAGCCACCGGTACGCCCAAGAGACCCAGTACTTC. Its translation: CASSHRYAQETQYF.

A single count supports this clone. This chain connects TRBV10-3 to TRBJ2-2, with 10 positions matching TRBD2. The J segment lost 4 bases and the V segment lost 4 bases, leaving 6 bases of the junction unmatched. CDR3 size: 16 residues. CDR1 ENHRY and CDR2 SYGVKD come from the germline V gene. The CDR3 region has the DNA TGTGCCATCAGTGTGGAGCGGGGGGGCCGCACCGGGGAGCTGTTTTTT. It specifies CAISVERGGRTGELFF.

J is TRBJ1-1 and V is TRBV7-6; TRBD1 aligns across 8 bases. Germline V CDR1 and CDR2: SGHVS, FNYEAQ. V gave up 5 bases and J gave up 10 bases; unmatched junction bases: 3. CDR3 length: 11 amino acids. The CDR3 DNA reads TGTGCCAGCAGCATCGGGACAGGAGCTTTCTTT. Translation: CASSIGTGAFF.

The chain couples TRBV4-1 to TRBJ2-3; TRBD2 aligns across 8 bases. This CDR3 contains 16 residues. The germline CDR1 and CDR2 sequences are MGHRA and YSYEKL. V dropped 4 bases and J dropped 5; count of bases not matched to a gene: 11. The CDR3 loop reads CASSPNTGGVEDTQYF. The CDR3 nucleotides are TGCGCCAGCAGCCCAAACACGGGGGGGGTAGAAGATACGCAGTATTTT.

The V gene is TRBV19, the J gene TRBJ1-5; 11 bases map to TRBD1. CDR1 is LNHDA and CDR2 is SQIVND in the germline V gene (reference sequence). Unmatched junction bases numbered 6, after V lost 5 bases and J lost 6 bases. The CDR3 is 15 amino acids. CDR3 nucleotide sequence: TGTGCCAGTAGTTTGGGACAGGGGGGTATTCAGCCCCAGCATTTT. Its translation: CASSLGQGGIQPQHF.

The chain is built from TRBV30 and TRBJ1-2; weak D call: TRBD1 (5 bases). Deletions cut 0 bases from V and 6 bases from J, with 14 bases between. Germline V lookup: CDR1 GTSNPN, CDR2 SVGIG (reference sequence). This CDR3 spans 14 amino acids. The CDR3 DNA is TGTGCCTGGAGTGTGGTCCAAACGGGGGATGGCTACACCTTC. Amino acids: CAWSVVQTGDGYTF.

The V gene is TRBV29-1, the J gene TRBJ1-2; the match to TRBD1 covers 8 bases. V was pared by 0 bases and J by 7 bases, with 7 bases of the junction left unmatched. The CDR3 is made up of 14 amino acids. CDR1 SQVTM and CDR2 ANQGSEA come from the germline V gene. Here the CDR3 reads CSVEDRQGAGGYTF. The CDR3 nucleotides are TGCAGCGTTGAAGATCGGCAGGGGGCCGGTGGCTACACCTTC. The full variable domain, in which reference TRBV29-1 and TRBJ1-2 provide the parts outside the CDR3, is SAVISQKPSRDICQRGTSLTIQCQVDSQVTMMFWYRQQPGQSLTLIATANQGSEATYESGFVIDKFPISRPNLTFSTLTVSNMSPEDSSIYLCSVEDRQGAGGYTFGSGTRLTVV.

V gene TRBV18 combines with J gene TRBJ2-2, with 8 bases identical to TRBD2. Trimming took 3 bases from V and 4 from J; bases not matched to a gene: 7. Germline-derived CDR1 and CDR2 are KGHSH and LQKENI. CDR3 size: 16 residues. The CDR3 nucleotides read TGTGCCAGCTCACCCTCCGGCGGGGGGTTCACCGGGGAGCTGTTTTTT. Protein sequence: CASSPSGGGFTGELFF.

The gene calls are TRBV20-1 and TRBJ1-1; D not resolved. CDR3 length: 12 amino acids. V was clipped by 3 bases and J by 5 bases, with 10 bases between them. Germline V lookup: CDR1 DFQATT, CDR2 SNEGSKA (reference sequence). DNA for the CDR3: TGCAGTGCTAGTTTACCGGGGACTGAAGCTTTCTTT. This gives the protein CSASLPGTEAFF.

V gene TRBV29-1 combines with J gene TRBJ2-7, with 9 bases matching TRBD1. From germline, CDR1 is SQVTM and CDR2 ANQGSEA. The trim removed 7 bases at V and 3 bases at J, leaving 1 base unmatched. The CDR3 contains 11 residues. The CDR3 nucleotides are TGCAGCGGGGGACAGGGCTACGAGCAGTACTTC. Its protein is CSGGQGYEQYF.

The chain links TRBV24-1 to TRBJ2-3; no firm D call. Trimming removed 0 bases at V and 4 bases at J, with 7 bases between. This CDR3 is 14 amino acids long. Per germline, CDR1 KGHDR and CDR2 SFDVKD. DNA of the CDR3: TGTGCCACCAGTGATTTGGTTGGAGCAGATACGCAGTATTTT. It yields the protein CATSDLVGADTQYF.

The genes are TRBV10-3 and TRBJ2-7; D possibly corresponds to TRBD1 (6 bases). Germline V CDR1 and CDR2: ENHRY, SYGVKD. The V gene lost 7 bases and the J gene lost 5 bases, with 15 bases spanning the gap. This CDR3 contains 13 residues. The CDR3 DNA reads as TGTGCCATCAAGACACAGGGATCCGACGAGCAGTACTTC. It specifies CAIKTQGSDEQYF.

The chain combines TRBV4-1 with TRBJ1-3; 11 bases fit TRBD1. The germline V gene has CDR1 MGHRA and CDR2 YSYEKL. J gave up 0 bases and V 0 bases, and 4 bases lay outside the gene matches. This CDR3 contains 18 residues. CDR3 amino acids: CASSQDRTGGFSGNTIYF. The CDR3 DNA follows: TGCGCCAGCAGCCAAGACCGGACAGGGGGCTTCTCTGGAAACACCATATATTTT.

The chain joins TRBV5-4 to TRBJ1-1; 7 bases align to TRBD1. Germline V gene sequence: CDR1 SGHNT, CDR2 YYREEE (reference sequence). CDR3 length: 13 residues. J lost 4 bases, V lost 7 bases, and 7 bases had no gene match. CDR3 residues: CASGAGTVTEAFF. The CDR3 region has the DNA TGTGCCAGCGGAGCCGGGACAGTCACTGAAGCTTTCTTT.

The chain recombines TRBV12-3 or TRBV12-4 with TRBJ1-6, with a possible D match to TRBD1 (5 bases). With 4 bases removed from V and 7 bases from J, the gap between germline ends came to 8 bases. CDR3 length: 13 amino acids. CDR3 coding DNA: TGTGCCAGCAGTTCAGGGTTAAATTCACCCCTCCACTTT. Its protein product is CASSSGLNSPLHF.

V gene TRBV5-1 combines with J gene TRBJ2-7, with D perhaps matching TRBD1 (6 bases). From germline, CDR1 is SGHRS and CDR2 YFSETQ. V lost 5 bases and J lost 8, with 14 bases in between. CDR3 length: 12 amino acids. The CDR3 region has the DNA TGCGCCAGCAGGTTTGGCCAGGGGCAGCAGTACTTC. Translated: CASRFGQGQQYF.

V usage is TRBV20-1 and J usage is TRBJ1-1, with 7 nucleotides matching TRBD1. In germline, CDR1 is DFQATT, CDR2 SNEGSKA (reference sequence). The trim removed 3 bases at V and 0 bases at J, leaving 7 bases unmatched. The CDR3 is made up of 15 amino acids. Here the CDR3 reads CSASSPGQMNTEAFF. The CDR3 nucleotides read TGCAGTGCTAGTAGTCCGGGACAGATGAACACTGAAGCTTTCTTT.

This clone showed up just once. The chain joins TRBV5-1 to TRBJ2-7, with D possibly TRBD1 on 5 matching bases. The CDR3 is 14 amino acids. Germline values: CDR1 SGHRS, CDR2 YFSETQ. V gave up 0 bases and J gave up 3 bases, with 10 bases separating them. DNA for the CDR3: TGCGCCAGCAGCTTGGCCAGGGTTGACTACGAGCAGTACTTC. It specifies CASSLARVDYEQYF.

V and J are TRBV10-1 and TRBJ2-4, with D tentatively TRBD1 (6 bases). V was pared by 0 bases and J by 4 bases, with 10 bases between. This CDR3 comprises 15 residues. The V gene's germline CDR1 is WNHNN and CDR2 SYGVQD (reference sequence). For the CDR3, the DNA is TGCGCCAGCAGTGAGTCAAGGGGGTCAAAAAACATTCAGTACTTC. It translates to CASSESRGSKNIQYF.

This chain uses TRBV25-1 with TRBJ2-1; a weak D match, TRBD1 (5 bases). CDR1 is MGHDK and CDR2 is SYGVNS in the germline V gene. V lost 1 base, J lost 2 bases, and 12 bases lay in between. This CDR3 is 16 amino acids long. The CDR3 sequence: CASSEWGALPYNEQFF. CDR3 DNA: TGTGCCAGCAGTGAATGGGGCGCCCTCCCCTACAATGAGCAGTTCTTC.

This clone was counted a few times. The chain employs TRBV15 and TRBJ1-2, with a possible D match to TRBD1 (5 bases). With 3 bases removed from V and 2 bases from J, the gap between germline ends came to 10 bases. CDR1 and CDR2 from the germline V gene are LNHNV and YYDKDF (reference sequence). CDR3 length: 14 amino acids. The CDR3 loop is CATSSQTVNYGYTF. CDR3 bases: TGTGCCACCAGCAGCCAGACAGTAAACTATGGCTACACCTTC. The full variable domain, in which reference TRBV15 and TRBJ1-2 provide the parts outside the CDR3, is DAMVIQNPRYQVTQFGKPVTLSCSQTLNHNVMYWYQQKSSQAPKLLFHYYDKDFNNEADTPDNFQSRRPNTSFCFLDIRSPGLGDTAMYLCATSSQTVNYGYTFGSGTRLTVV.

The CDR3 loop is CATSRATGGRYSNQPQHF. In DNA, the CDR3 is TGTGCCACCAGCAGAGCGACCGGGGGGAGATATAGCAATCAGCCCCAGCATTTT. V and J are TRBV15 and TRBJ1-5; D is possibly TRBD1 (5 bases). CDR1 LNHNV and CDR2 YYDKDF come from the germline V gene (reference sequence). V was shortened by 1 base and J by 0 bases, with 16 bases between the two germline ends. CDR3 size: 18 residues.